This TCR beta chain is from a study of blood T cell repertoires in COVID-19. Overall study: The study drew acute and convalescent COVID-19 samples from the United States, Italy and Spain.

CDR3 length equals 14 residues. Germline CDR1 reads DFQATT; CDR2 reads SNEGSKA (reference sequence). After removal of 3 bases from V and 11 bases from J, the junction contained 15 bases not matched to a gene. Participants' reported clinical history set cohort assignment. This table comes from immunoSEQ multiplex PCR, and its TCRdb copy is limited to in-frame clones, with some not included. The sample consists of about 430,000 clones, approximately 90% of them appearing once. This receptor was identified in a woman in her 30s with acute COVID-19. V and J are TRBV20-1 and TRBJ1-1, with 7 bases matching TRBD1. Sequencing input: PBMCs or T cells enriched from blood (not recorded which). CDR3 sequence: CSASPRSQGVRAFF. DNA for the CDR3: TGCAGTGCTAGTCCTAGGTCGCAGGGGGTTCGGGCTTTCTTT.